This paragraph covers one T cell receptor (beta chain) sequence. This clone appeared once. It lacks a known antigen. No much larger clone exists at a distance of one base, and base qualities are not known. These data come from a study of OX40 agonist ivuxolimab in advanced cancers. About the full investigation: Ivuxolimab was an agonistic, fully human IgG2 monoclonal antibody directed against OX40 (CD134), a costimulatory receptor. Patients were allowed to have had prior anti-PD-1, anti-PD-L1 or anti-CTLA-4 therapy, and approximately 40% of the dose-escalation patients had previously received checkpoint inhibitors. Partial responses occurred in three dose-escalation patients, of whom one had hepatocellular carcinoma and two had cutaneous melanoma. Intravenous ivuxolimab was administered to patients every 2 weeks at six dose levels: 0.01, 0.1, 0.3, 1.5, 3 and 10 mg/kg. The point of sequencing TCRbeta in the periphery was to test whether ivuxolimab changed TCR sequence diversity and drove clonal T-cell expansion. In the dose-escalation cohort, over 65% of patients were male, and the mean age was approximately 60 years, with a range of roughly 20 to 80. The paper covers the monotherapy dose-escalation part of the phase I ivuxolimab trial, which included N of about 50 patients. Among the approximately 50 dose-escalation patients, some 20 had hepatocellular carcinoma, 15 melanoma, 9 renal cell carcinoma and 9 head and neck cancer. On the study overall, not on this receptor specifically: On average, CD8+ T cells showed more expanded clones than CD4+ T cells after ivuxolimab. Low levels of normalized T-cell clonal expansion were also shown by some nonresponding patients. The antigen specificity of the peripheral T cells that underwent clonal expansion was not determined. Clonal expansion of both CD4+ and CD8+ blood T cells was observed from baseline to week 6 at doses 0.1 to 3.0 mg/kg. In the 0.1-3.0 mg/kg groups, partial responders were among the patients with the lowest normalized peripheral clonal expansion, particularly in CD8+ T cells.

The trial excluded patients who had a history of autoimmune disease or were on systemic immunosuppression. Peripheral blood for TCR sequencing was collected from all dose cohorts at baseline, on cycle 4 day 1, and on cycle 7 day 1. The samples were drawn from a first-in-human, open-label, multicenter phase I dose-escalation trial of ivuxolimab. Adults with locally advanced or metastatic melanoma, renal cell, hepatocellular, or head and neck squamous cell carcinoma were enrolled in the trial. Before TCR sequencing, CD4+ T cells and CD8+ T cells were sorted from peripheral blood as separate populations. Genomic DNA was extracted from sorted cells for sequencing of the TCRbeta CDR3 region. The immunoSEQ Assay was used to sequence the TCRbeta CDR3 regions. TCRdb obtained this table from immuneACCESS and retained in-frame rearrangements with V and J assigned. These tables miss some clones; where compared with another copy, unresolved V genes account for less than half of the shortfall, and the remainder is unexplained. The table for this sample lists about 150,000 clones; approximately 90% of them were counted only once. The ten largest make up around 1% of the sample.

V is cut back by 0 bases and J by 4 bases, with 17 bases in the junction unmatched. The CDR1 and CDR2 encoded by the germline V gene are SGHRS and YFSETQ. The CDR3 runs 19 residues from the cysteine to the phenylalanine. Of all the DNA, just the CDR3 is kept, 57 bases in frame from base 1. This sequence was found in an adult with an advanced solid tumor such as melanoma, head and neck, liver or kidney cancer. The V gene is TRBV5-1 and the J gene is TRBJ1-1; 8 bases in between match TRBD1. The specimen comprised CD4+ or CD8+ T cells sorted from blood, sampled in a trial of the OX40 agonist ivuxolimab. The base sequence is TGCGCCAGCAGCTTGGCGGGGACAGGCTCCCTAAAGGTGGTCACTGAAGCTTTCTTT. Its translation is CASSLAGTGSLKVVTEAFF. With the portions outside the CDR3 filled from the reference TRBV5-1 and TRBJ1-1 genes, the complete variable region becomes KAGVTQTPRYLIKTRGQQVTLSCSPISGHRSVSWYQQTPGQGLQFLFEYFSETQRNKGNFPGRFSGRQFSNSRSEMNVSTLELGDSALYLCASSLAGTGSLKVVTEAFFGQGTRLTVV.